This TCR beta chain was captured in a study of blood T cell repertoires in COVID-19. As for the study in general: Some COVID-19 samples were acute and others convalescent; all came from the United States, Italy and Spain.

Sequencing was performed with immunoSEQ multiplex PCR; in TCRdb, only in-frame clones are kept and a portion is missing. This table has tens of thousands of clones, roughly 80% appearing once. The length of the CDR3 is 16 residues. Germline trimming cut 0 bases from V and 10 bases from J; bases unmatched to any gene: 15. Germline-derived CDR1 and CDR2 are SGDLS and YYNGEE. The sample consisted of peripheral blood. V is TRBV9 and J is TRBJ2-5; 7 bases match TRBD1. This clonotype was obtained from a man aged 45-65 years with active or convalescent COVID-19. The DNA of the CDR3 is TGTGCCAGCAGCGTAGGAGTGACAGGGTCCTCAAATGGCCAGTACTTC. Protein: CASSVGVTGSSNGQYF.